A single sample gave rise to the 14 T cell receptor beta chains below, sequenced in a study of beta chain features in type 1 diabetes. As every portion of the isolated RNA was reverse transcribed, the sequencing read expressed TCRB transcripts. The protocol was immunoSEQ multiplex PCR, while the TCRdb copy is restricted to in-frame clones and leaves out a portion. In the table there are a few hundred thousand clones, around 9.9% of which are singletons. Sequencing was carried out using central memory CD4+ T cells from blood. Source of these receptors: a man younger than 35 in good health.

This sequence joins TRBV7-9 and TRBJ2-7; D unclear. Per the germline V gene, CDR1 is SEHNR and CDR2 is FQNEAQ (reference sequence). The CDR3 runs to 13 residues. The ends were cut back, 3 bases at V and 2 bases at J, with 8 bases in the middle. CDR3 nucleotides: TGTGCCAGCAGCTTTACTCCCACCTACGAGCAGTACTTC. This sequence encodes CASSFTPTYEQYF.

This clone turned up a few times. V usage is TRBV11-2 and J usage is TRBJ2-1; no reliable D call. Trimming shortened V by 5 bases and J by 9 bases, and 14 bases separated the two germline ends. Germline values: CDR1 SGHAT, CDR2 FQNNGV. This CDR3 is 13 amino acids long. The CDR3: CASSPERTGEQFF. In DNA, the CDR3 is TGTGCCAGCAGCCCAGAGCGAACGGGTGAGCAGTTCTTC.

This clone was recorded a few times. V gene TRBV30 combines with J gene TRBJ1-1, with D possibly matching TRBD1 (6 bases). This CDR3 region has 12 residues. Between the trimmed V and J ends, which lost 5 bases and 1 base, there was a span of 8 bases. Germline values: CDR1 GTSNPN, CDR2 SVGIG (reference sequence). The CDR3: CAWAQGNTEAFF. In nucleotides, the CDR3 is TGTGCCTGGGCACAGGGGAACACTGAAGCTTTCTTT. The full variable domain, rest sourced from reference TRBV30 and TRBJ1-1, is SQTIHQWPATLVQPVGSPLSLECTVEGTSNPNLYWYRQAAGRGLQLLFYSVGIGQISSEVPQNLSASRPQDRQFILSSKKLLLSDSGFYLCAWAQGNTEAFFGQGTRLTVV.

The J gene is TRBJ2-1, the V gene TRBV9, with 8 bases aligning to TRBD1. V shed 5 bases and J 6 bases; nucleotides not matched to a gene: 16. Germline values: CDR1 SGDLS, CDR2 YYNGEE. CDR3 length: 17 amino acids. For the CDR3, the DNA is TGTGCCAGCAGTTCGGACAGGGCCGTACTAGGCGTCAATGAGCAGTTCTTC. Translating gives CASSSDRAVLGVNEQFF.

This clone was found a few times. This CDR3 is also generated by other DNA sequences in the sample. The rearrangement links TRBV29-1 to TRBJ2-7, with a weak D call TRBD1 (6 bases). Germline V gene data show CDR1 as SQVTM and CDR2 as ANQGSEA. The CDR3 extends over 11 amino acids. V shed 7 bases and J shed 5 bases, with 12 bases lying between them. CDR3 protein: CSAGQSHEQYF. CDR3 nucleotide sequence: TGCAGCGCCGGACAGTCACACGAGCAGTACTTC.

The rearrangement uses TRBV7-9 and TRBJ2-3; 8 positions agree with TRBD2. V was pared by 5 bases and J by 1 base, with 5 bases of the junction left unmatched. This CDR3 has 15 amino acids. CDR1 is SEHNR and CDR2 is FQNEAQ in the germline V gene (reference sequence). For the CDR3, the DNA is TGTGCCAGCAGCCCGGGGGGGCCGGGCACAGATACGCAGTATTTT. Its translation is CASSPGGPGTDTQYF.

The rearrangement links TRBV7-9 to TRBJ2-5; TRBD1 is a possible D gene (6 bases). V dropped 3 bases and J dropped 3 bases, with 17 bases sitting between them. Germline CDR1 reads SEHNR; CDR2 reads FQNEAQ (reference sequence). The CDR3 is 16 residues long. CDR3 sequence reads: CASSLGLPDRKETQYF. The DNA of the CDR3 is TGTGCCAGCAGCTTGGGGCTCCCGGACAGAAAAGAGACCCAGTACTTC.

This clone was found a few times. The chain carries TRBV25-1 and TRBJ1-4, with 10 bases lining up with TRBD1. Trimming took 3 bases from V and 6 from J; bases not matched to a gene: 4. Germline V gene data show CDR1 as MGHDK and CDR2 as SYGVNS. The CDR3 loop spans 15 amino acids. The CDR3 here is CASSDTGTGDEKLFF. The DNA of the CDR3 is TGTGCCAGCAGTGATACCGGGACAGGGGATGAAAAACTGTTTTTT.

The CDR3, as DNA: TGTGCCTGGAGTCTCAGGGAGGCGCAGTATTTT. Translation: CAWSLREAQYF. The V and J genes are TRBV30 and TRBJ2-3; the D gene is possibly TRBD2 (6 bases). Germline CDR1 reads GTSNPN; CDR2 reads SVGIG (reference sequence). Trimming took off 2 bases at V and 10 bases at J, with 10 bases between the two ends. The CDR3 consists of 11 residues.

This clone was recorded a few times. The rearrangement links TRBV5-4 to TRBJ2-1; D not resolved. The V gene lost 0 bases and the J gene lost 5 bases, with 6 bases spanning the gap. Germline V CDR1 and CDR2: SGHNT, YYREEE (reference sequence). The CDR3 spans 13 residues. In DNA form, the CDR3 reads TGTGCCAGCAGCTTGGGCTGGGACAATGAGCAGTTCTTC. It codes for CASSLGWDNEQFF.

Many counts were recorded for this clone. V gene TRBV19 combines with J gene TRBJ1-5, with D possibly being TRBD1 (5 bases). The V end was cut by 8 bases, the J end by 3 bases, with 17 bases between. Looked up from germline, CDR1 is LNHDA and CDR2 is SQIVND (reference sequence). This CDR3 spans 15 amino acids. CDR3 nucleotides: TGTGCCAGTCGATCCCGACAGAAGACCAATCAGCCCCAGCATTTT. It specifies CASRSRQKTNQPQHF.

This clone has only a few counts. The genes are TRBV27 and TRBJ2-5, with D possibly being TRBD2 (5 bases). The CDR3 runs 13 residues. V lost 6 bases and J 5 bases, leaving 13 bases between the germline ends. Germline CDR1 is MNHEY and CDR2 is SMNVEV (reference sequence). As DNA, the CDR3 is TGTGCCAGCAGCCTTAACAGAGGGGAGACCCAGTACTTC. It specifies CASSLNRGETQYF.

The CDR3 DNA reads TGTGCCAGCAGCTTACTAGCGGTGGGGACCCAGTACTTC. Its translation is CASSLLAVGTQYF. This chain uses TRBV7-7 with TRBJ2-5; 7 bases align to TRBD2. This CDR3 contains 13 residues. Per the germline V gene, CDR1 is SSHAT and CDR2 is FNYEAQ (reference sequence). Germline trimming cut 2 bases from V and 7 bases from J; bases unmatched to any gene: 4. The whole variable domain, remainder taken from reference TRBV7-7 and TRBJ2-5, is GAGVSQSPRYKVTKRGQDVTLRCDPISSHATLYWYQQALGQGPEFLTYFNYEAQPDKSGLPSDRFSAERPEGSISTLTIQRTEQRDSAMYRCASSLLAVGTQYFGPGTRLLVL.

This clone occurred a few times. The CDR3 loop reads CASSPWDTLLAFF. CDR3 sequence (DNA): TGTGCCAGCAGCCCCTGGGACACCCTACTCGCTTTCTTT. This rearrangement joins TRBV28 to TRBJ1-1; tentatively, D is TRBD1 (6 bases). Germline CDR1 reads MDHEN; CDR2 reads SYDVKM. This CDR3 is 13 amino acids long. V lost 6 bases and J 11 bases, leaving 19 bases between the germline ends.